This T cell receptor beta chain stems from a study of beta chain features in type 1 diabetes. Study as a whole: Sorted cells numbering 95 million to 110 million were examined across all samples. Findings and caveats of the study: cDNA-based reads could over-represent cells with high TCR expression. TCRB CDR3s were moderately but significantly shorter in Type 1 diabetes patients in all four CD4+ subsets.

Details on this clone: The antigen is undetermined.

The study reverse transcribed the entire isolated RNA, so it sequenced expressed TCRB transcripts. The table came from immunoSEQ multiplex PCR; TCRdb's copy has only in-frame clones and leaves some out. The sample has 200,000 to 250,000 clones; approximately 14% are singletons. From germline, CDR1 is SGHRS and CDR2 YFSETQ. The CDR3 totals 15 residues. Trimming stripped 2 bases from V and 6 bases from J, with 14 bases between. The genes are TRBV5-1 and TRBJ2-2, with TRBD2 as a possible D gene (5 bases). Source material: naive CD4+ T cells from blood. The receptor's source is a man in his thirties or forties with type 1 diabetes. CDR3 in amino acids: CASSFPGIMAGELFF. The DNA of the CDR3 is TGCGCCAGCAGCTTCCCGGGAATCATGGCCGGGGAGCTGTTTTTT.